Each of the 31 T cell receptor beta chains below was sequenced from the same sample in a study of shared clonotypes between healthy human individuals. Clones were read by immunoSEQ multiplex PCR, and TCRdb kept only the in-frame ones, dropping some. This sample yields approximately 1.5 million clones, of which 98% are seen a single time; about 0.34% belongs to the top ten. Sequenced input: naive CD4+ T cells sorted from blood. Subset noted: CD45RA+ positively selected. All receptors derive from a man aged 25 to 45 in good health.

CDR3 in amino acids: CSVVLGLAGGPYNEQFF. The CDR3 nucleotides read TGCAGCGTTGTCCTGGGACTAGCGGGAGGGCCCTACAATGAGCAGTTCTTC. This rearrangement joins TRBV29-1 to TRBJ2-1; 16 positions agree with TRBD2. CDR3 size: 17 residues. After removal of 4 bases from V and 2 bases from J, the junction contained 5 bases not matched to a gene. Germline V gene sequence: CDR1 SQVTM, CDR2 ANQGSEA.

The chain is built from TRBV6-5 and TRBJ1-2; D unresolved. Trimming shortened V by 9 bases and J by 4 bases, and 15 bases separated the two germline ends. The CDR3 totals 13 residues. Germline V CDR1 and CDR2: MNHEY, SVGAGI. CDR3 nucleotide sequence: TGTGCCAGTGCCAGCCCCCCCGGCTATGGCTACACCTTC. It translates to CASASPPGYGYTF.

In its sample, this clone was seen once. The sample holds other DNA sequences that translate to the same CDR3. The chain carries TRBV28 and TRBJ2-2; no clear D gene. The germline CDR1 and CDR2 sequences are MDHEN and SYDVKM. The CDR3 has 12 residues. The germline V and J ends were trimmed by 4 bases and 5 bases, with 5 bases remaining between them. The CDR3 nucleotides are TGTGCCAGCAGTTCTCGGACCGGGGAGCTGTTTTTT. Residues: CASSSRTGELFF.

This clone is a singleton in its sample. The chain uses TRBV9 and TRBJ2-7; D could derive from TRBD1 or TRBD2 (5 bases each). Trimming removed 4 bases at V and 1 base at J, with 18 bases between. The CDR3 extends over 16 amino acids. Germline V gene sequence: CDR1 SGDLS, CDR2 YYNGEE. The CDR3 sequence: CASSPQGRGWSYEQYF. Written as DNA, the CDR3 is TGTGCCAGCAGCCCCCAGGGACGAGGGTGGTCCTACGAGCAGTACTTC.

The chain links TRBV7-3 to TRBJ2-2, with D possibly being TRBD1 (6 bases). The CDR3 contains 16 residues. Germline V gives CDR1 SGHTA, CDR2 FQGTGA. Between the trimmed V and J ends, which lost 1 base and 1 base, there was a span of 10 bases. CDR3 residues: CASSLNWTENTGELFF. The CDR3 DNA sequence: TGTGCCAGCAGCTTAAATTGGACAGAGAACACCGGGGAGCTGTTTTTT.

The V call is TRBV5-1, the J call TRBJ2-7, with D perhaps matching TRBD1 or TRBD2 (5 bases each). V was cut by 2 bases and J by 6 bases, with 15 bases left in between. Germline CDR1 reads SGHRS; CDR2 reads YFSETQ. This CDR3 comprises 14 residues. Written as DNA, the CDR3 is TGCGCCAGCAGCTTCCGGGACGCCTGGGGCGAGCAGTACTTC. Translation gives CASSFRDAWGEQYF.

This clone was seen only once. This chain joins TRBV2 and TRBJ2-1; 8 nucleotides line up with TRBD2. Trimming removed 8 bases from V and 8 bases from J; junction bases left unmatched: 8. CDR1 is SNHLY, CDR2 FYNNEI, per germline. The CDR3 consists of 13 residues. The chain's CDR3 is CASWAGGTDEQFF. In DNA form, the CDR3 reads TGTGCCAGCTGGGCGGGAGGAACGGATGAGCAGTTCTTC.

This clone turned up a few times. The gene calls are TRBV7-9 and TRBJ1-1, with D possibly being TRBD1 (5 bases). The germline V gene encodes CDR1 SEHNR and CDR2 FQNEAQ (reference sequence). CDR3 size: 11 residues. Trimming stripped 4 bases from V and 6 bases from J, with 6 bases between. In DNA form, the CDR3 reads TGTGCCAGCAGCTACAGGCCTGAAGCTTTCTTT. Translating gives CASSYRPEAFF.

The V gene is TRBV9, the J gene TRBJ2-2; D not certain. Trimming removed 1 base from V and 5 bases from J, with 3 bases in between. The CDR3 length is 12 residues. CDR1 and CDR2 from the germline V gene are SGDLS and YYNGEE. The CDR3 region is CASSVITGELFF. CDR3 nucleotide sequence: TGTGCCAGCAGCGTAATAACCGGGGAGCTGTTTTTT.

As DNA, the CDR3 is TGCAGCTACGGGAGCTCCTACGAGCAGTACTTC. Translating it yields CSYGSSYEQYF. The chain recombines TRBV29-1 with TRBJ2-7; TRBD2 is a possible D gene (6 bases). Germline CDR1 SQVTM, CDR2 ANQGSEA. Trimming cost V 8 bases and J 0 bases, with 8 bases left between them. CDR3 length: 11 residues.

The rearrangement uses TRBV7-2 and TRBJ1-1, with D tentatively TRBD1 (6 bases). The CDR3 sequence is 16 residues long. V lost 5 bases to trimming and J lost 4 bases, with 20 bases between them. Germline-derived CDR1 and CDR2 are SGHTA and FQGNSA. The chain's CDR3 is CASSTPVTGYFTEAFF. The CDR3 nucleotides read TGTGCCAGCAGCACGCCCGTTACAGGGTATTTCACTGAAGCTTTCTTT.

The V gene is TRBV9, the J gene TRBJ2-1, with 9 bases matching TRBD2. The CDR3 is made up of 16 amino acids. Per germline, CDR1 SGDLS and CDR2 YYNGEE. The V segment lost 1 base and the J segment 4 bases; nucleotides outside the gene matches: 6. This CDR3 reads CASSVSPSGAYNEQFF. The CDR3 DNA is TGTGCCAGCAGCGTAAGCCCTAGCGGGGCATACAATGAGCAGTTCTTC.

The chain joins TRBV5-1 to TRBJ1-1, with D perhaps TRBD1 (6 bases). The germline V and J ends were trimmed by 1 base and 0 bases, with 13 bases remaining between them. Germline V gene data show CDR1 as SGHRS and CDR2 as YFSETQ. The CDR3 has 16 amino acids. The CDR3 nucleotides are TGCGCCAGCAGCTTGCAGGGGAGTGGGGTGAACACTGAAGCTTTCTTT. This gives the protein CASSLQGSGVNTEAFF.

This chain connects TRBV10-1 to TRBJ1-5; D is ambiguous. Germline V gene lookup returns CDR1 WNHNN and CDR2 SYGVQD (reference sequence). The CDR3 sequence is 13 residues long. V lost 4 bases and J 9 bases, leaving 13 bases between the germline ends. Here the CDR3 reads CASSAGIGGPQHF. CDR3 in DNA: TGCGCCAGCAGTGCGGGGATCGGCGGGCCCCAGCATTTT.

The chain carries TRBV12-5 and TRBJ2-1; TRBD2 agrees at 16 bases. Germline V gene sequence: CDR1 LGHNT, CDR2 FRNRAP. Losses at the gene ends were 0 bases for V and 8 bases for J; bases not matched to a gene: 13. This CDR3 has 20 residues. In DNA, the CDR3 is TGTGCTAGTGGTTTGGTGCATGGAGGGACTAGCGGGAGGGTGATCGATGAGCAGTTCTTC. Translated: CASGLVHGGTSGRVIDEQFF.

The chain carries TRBV4-1 and TRBJ2-7, with 10 bases aligning to TRBD2. The V gene's germline CDR1 is MGHRA and CDR2 YSYEKL. Trimming took 0 bases from V and 1 from J; bases not matched to a gene: 9. CDR3 length equals 18 residues. CDR3 DNA: TGCGCCAGCAGCCAAGACCCCGGACTAGCGGCCTCGTCCTACGAGCAGTACTTC. This sequence encodes CASSQDPGLAASSYEQYF.

Notes on this clone: Within the sample, other DNA sequences also encode this same CDR3. The chain couples TRBV11-2 to TRBJ2-2; 13 bases align to TRBD2. Germline CDR1 SGHAT, CDR2 FQNNGV. This CDR3 is 15 amino acids long. Trimming removed 8 bases from V and 5 bases from J; junction bases left unmatched: 5. CDR3 sequence reads: CASRTSGRGTGELFF. The CDR3 coding sequence is TGTGCCAGCCGGACTAGCGGGAGAGGTACCGGGGAGCTGTTTTTT. Full variable domain (outside the CDR3, taken from reference TRBV11-2 and TRBJ2-2): EAGVAQSPRYKIIEKRQSVAFWCNPISGHATLYWYQQILGQGPKLLIQFQNNGVVDDSQLPKDRFSAERLKGVDSTLKIQPAKLEDSAVYLCASRTSGRGTGELFFGEGSRLTVL.

A note on this clone: The sample carries other DNA sequences with the same CDR3. The V gene is TRBV20-1, the J gene TRBJ2-1; no reliable D call. Trimming removed 6 bases at V and 5 bases at J, with 8 bases between. The CDR3 has 11 amino acids. Germline lookup yields CDR1 DFQATT and CDR2 SNEGSKA (reference sequence). CDR3 nucleotide sequence: TGCAGTGCCTCCCGGGACAATGAGCAGTTCTTC. This sequence encodes CSASRDNEQFF.

The chain combines TRBV14 with TRBJ1-1, with a weak D call TRBD1 (6 bases). CDR1 is SGHDN and CDR2 is FVKESK in the germline V gene. The CDR3 is 12 residues long. V lost 5 bases, J lost 10 bases, and 14 bases lay in between. The CDR3 reads CASSESGTRAFF. The CDR3, as DNA: TGTGCCAGCAGCGAGAGCGGGACAAGAGCTTTCTTT.

This chain joins TRBV15 and TRBJ1-2; 8 positions match TRBD1. V shed 7 bases and J 0 bases; nucleotides not matched to a gene: 10. CDR3 length: 16 amino acids. The germline gives CDR1 LNHNV, CDR2 YYDKDF (reference sequence). The CDR3 sequence is CATTKDRVPANYGYTF. The CDR3 bases are TGTGCCACCACCAAGGACAGGGTTCCAGCTAACTATGGCTACACCTTC.

This chain uses TRBV11-2 with TRBJ1-1; a weak D match, TRBD1 (5 bases). This CDR3 has 15 amino acids. Germline CDR1 SGHAT, CDR2 FQNNGV. V shed 0 bases and J shed 4 bases, with 12 bases lying between them. The CDR3 is CASSLDGRVSTEAFF. The CDR3 region has the DNA TGTGCCAGCAGCTTAGACGGCAGGGTAAGCACTGAAGCTTTCTTT.

V gene TRBV18 combines with J gene TRBJ1-4, with TRBD1 matching over 7 bases. CDR1 is KGHSH and CDR2 is LQKENI in the germline V gene. The CDR3 is 16 residues long. V trimming: 3 bases; J trimming: 5 bases; junction bases outside the gene matches: 9. CDR3 residues: CASSPRTGTENEKLFF. The CDR3 nucleotides are TGTGCCAGCTCACCCCGAACCGGGACAGAGAATGAAAAACTGTTTTTT.

This clone was recorded once. This rearrangement joins TRBV5-1 to TRBJ2-5, with D perhaps matching TRBD1 (6 bases). Looked up from germline, CDR1 is SGHRS and CDR2 is YFSETQ. The CDR3 is made up of 14 amino acids. V lost 5 bases and J lost 3, with 14 bases in between. The CDR3: CASRRQGLEETQYF. The DNA of the CDR3 is TGCGCCAGCAGACGGCAGGGGCTAGAAGAGACCCAGTACTTC.

This chain joins TRBV7-9 and TRBJ1-1, with 7 nucleotides matching TRBD1. After removal of 5 bases from V and 5 bases from J, the junction contained 2 bases not matched to a gene. Germline-derived CDR1 and CDR2 are SEHNR and FQNEAQ (reference sequence). This CDR3 is 12 amino acids long. The CDR3: CASSQTGTEAFF. The DNA for the CDR3 is TGTGCCAGCAGCCAGACAGGGACTGAAGCTTTCTTT.

This chain connects TRBV25-1 to TRBJ2-7; D is perhaps TRBD1 or TRBD2 (6 bases each). From germline, CDR1 is MGHDK and CDR2 SYGVNS. V shed 5 bases and J shed 11 bases, with 13 bases lying between them. CDR3 length equals 11 residues. Written as DNA, the CDR3 is TGTGCCAGCAGTTTCGGGGGCGTCGAGTACTTC. It specifies CASSFGGVEYF.

The genes are TRBV5-6 and TRBJ2-1, with D perhaps matching TRBD1 or TRBD2 (7 bases each). V lost 4 bases to trimming and J lost 5 bases, with 16 bases between them. The CDR3 has 15 amino acids. Germline assignment: CDR1 SGHDT and CDR2 YYEEEE. In nucleotides, the CDR3 is TGTGCCAGCAGCCCAGGGGGGGGGCTGAACAATGAGCAGTTCTTC. Protein: CASSPGGGLNNEQFF.

This chain uses TRBV18 with TRBJ2-2, with D perhaps matching TRBD2 (6 bases). Trimming stripped 3 bases from V and 5 bases from J, with 13 bases between. The germline CDR1 and CDR2 sequences are KGHSH and LQKENI. The CDR3 consists of 15 residues. This CDR3 reads CASSPGTEGTGELFF. CDR3 nucleotide sequence: TGTGCCAGCTCACCGGGGACGGAGGGGACCGGGGAGCTGTTTTTT.

V gene TRBV2 combines with J gene TRBJ1-1; 12 positions agree with TRBD1. CDR3 size: 15 residues. Trimming at V came to 7 bases and at J to 1 base, leaving 4 bases not matched to a gene. The V gene's germline CDR1 is SNHLY and CDR2 FYNNEI. CDR3 in amino acids: CASTRDRGQNTEAFF. The CDR3, as DNA: TGTGCCAGCACCCGGGACAGGGGGCAGAACACTGAAGCTTTCTTT. The full variable domain, with the rest looked up from reference TRBV2 and TRBJ1-1, is EPEVTQTPSHQVTQMGQEVILRCVPISNHLYFYWYRQILGQKVEFLVSFYNNEISEKSEIFDDQFSVERPDGSNFTLKIRSTKLEDSAMYFCASTRDRGQNTEAFFGQGTRLTVV.

V is TRBV12-1 and J is TRBJ2-2. TRBV12-1 is designated a pseudogene. The CDR3 runs to 14 residues. This chain's CDR3 is CASRRGRSPGELFF. DNA of the CDR3: TGTGCCAGCAGACGGGGACGTTCTCCCGGGGAGCTGTTTTTT.

The chain employs TRBV2 and TRBJ1-5; possibly TRBD1 for D (5 bases). CDR1 is SNHLY, CDR2 FYNNEI, per germline. Trimming removed 9 bases at V and 5 bases at J, with 20 bases between. This CDR3 has 15 amino acids. CDR3 amino acids: CASSPAAGTDQPQHF. DNA of the CDR3: TGTGCCAGTAGCCCCGCGGCAGGGACGGATCAGCCCCAGCATTTT.

This chain connects TRBV12-5 to TRBJ2-4, with TRBD2 matching over 10 bases. V lost 7 bases and J lost 8; bases outside the gene matches: 8. Per germline, CDR1 LGHNT and CDR2 FRNRAP. The CDR3 consists of 14 residues. The CDR3 region is CASAESSGSYIQYF. DNA for the CDR3: TGTGCTAGTGCGGAATCTAGCGGGAGTTACATTCAGTACTTC.